This entry concerns a single TCR beta chain. The data were obtained in a study of chemoradiotherapy in HPV16-positive cancers. Sequenced by immunoSEQ multiplex PCR; TCRdb stores in-frame clones only, minus some. The repertoire has approximately 13,000 clones, roughly 89% of them found once; the top ten carry 3.5% to 4.5%. Germline V gene sequence: CDR1 SNHLY, CDR2 FYNNEI. This CDR3 is built from 12 residues. Germline trimming cut 5 bases from V and 6 bases from J; bases unmatched to any gene: 0. The sample here was tumor tissue, taken from a patient who underwent chemoradiotherapy. The chain is built from TRBV2 and TRBJ2-2, with 7 bases aligning to TRBD2. The sequence was collected from a human donor with HPV-associated anogenital cancer. CDR3 sequence reads: CASSTSAGELFF. In DNA form, the CDR3 reads TGTGCCAGCAGTACTAGCGCCGGGGAGCTGTTTTTT.